The present entry profiles one T cell receptor beta chain with its context. As yet, its antigen is unknown. This entry comes from a study of shared clonotypes between healthy human individuals. Study-wide results and limits: Rarefaction showed that sequencing of sorted subsets was incomplete (despite large depth). Naive subsets typically showed greater estimated richness than memory subsets.

The CDR3 spans 17 residues. Trimming cost V 1 base and J 1 base; bases outside gene matches: 5. The germline gives CDR1 SGDLS, CDR2 YYNGEE. Some clones are missing from TCRdb's copy, which holds only in-frame ones; the method was immunoSEQ multiplex PCR. The sample has a few million clones; about 94% are singletons. The chain employs TRBV9 and TRBJ2-4; 10 bases line up with TRBD2. The source material was naive CD4+ T cells sorted from blood. Subset: CD45RA+ positively selected. The receptor was derived from a young man in good health. The CDR3 here is CASSVSGLADAKNIQYF. DNA of the CDR3: TGTGCCAGCAGCGTAAGCGGACTAGCGGATGCCAAAAACATTCAGTACTTC.